This is a list of T cell receptor beta chains from one sample in a study of technical replicates of blood from a few donors. The repertoire was sequenced with immunoSEQ multiplex PCR; TCRdb's copy has only in-frame clones and lacks some. The sample has about 85,000 clones; 94% are singletons. Source material: T cells isolated from PBMCs. These receptors were taken from a human donor in good health. Each CDR3 is given with its conserved first and last residue. The D gene is left open where the match is weak. Some rows have no size entry. The others give once, few or many, or a class for an expanded clone.

NA	NA	TRBV27	TRBJ1-1	CASSPPGWARTEAFF	TGTGCCAGCAGTCCGCCCGGTTGGGCAAGGACTGAAGCTTTCTTT
NA	NA	TRBV9	TRBJ2-7	CASSSGGSSYEQYF	TGTGCCAGCAGCTCCGGCGGCAGCTCCTACGAGCAGTACTTC
NA	NA	TRBV6-5	TRBJ1-4	CASSYTPGEKLFF	TGTGCCAGCAGTTACACACCAGGGGAAAAACTGTTTTTT
TRBD1	NA	TRBV11-3	TRBJ2-5	CASSSQGTGETQYF	TGTGCCAGCAGCTCACAGGGGACGGGAGAGACCCAGTACTTC
NA	NA	TRBV7-6	TRBJ2-1	CASSLGSQPYNEQFF	TGTGCCAGCAGCTTAGGCAGTCAACCATACAATGAGCAGTTCTTC
TRBD1	NA	TRBV29-1	TRBJ2-7	CSVELTGAPSGEQYF	TGCAGCGTTGAGCTAACAGGGGCCCCCAGTGGGGAGCAGTACTTC
TRBD2	NA	TRBV7-2	TRBJ2-3	CASVAGGHSTDTQYF	TGTGCCAGCGTTGCGGGAGGCCATAGCACAGATACGCAGTATTTT
TRBD1	NA	TRBV28	TRBJ2-1	CASSPRGTGVNEQFF	TGTGCCAGCAGTCCCCGCGGGACAGGGGTCAATGAGCAGTTCTTC
TRBD2	NA	TRBV4-3	TRBJ2-3	CASSQVERGGSTDTQYF	TGCGCCAGCAGCCAAGTAGAGCGGGGGGGGAGCACAGATACGCAGTATTTT
NA	NA	TRBV7-8	TRBJ1-1	CASSLDLRKTEAFF	TGTGCCAGCAGCTTAGATTTGAGAAAAACTGAAGCTTTCTTT
NA	NA	TRBV6-5	TRBJ1-2	CASSYRLQGLGYTF	TGTGCCAGCAGTTACCGGCTTCAGGGGTTGGGCTACACCTTC
TRBD1	NA	TRBV28	TRBJ1-1	CASSFLTGIRAEAFF	TGTGCCAGCAGTTTCTTGACAGGGATAAGGGCTGAAGCTTTCTTT
NA	NA	TRBV4-2	TRBJ2-7	CASSQGRGTELYRAYEQYF	TGTGCCAGCAGCCAAGGCCGCGGAACCGAACTCTATCGAGCCTACGAGCAGTACTTC
NA	NA	TRBV6-5	TRBJ1-5	CASSGQPSNQPQHF	TGTGCCAGCAGTGGACAGCCTAGCAATCAGCCCCAGCATTTT
NA	NA	TRBV6-5	TRBJ1-4	CASSETRQKEKLFF	TGTGCCAGCAGTGAAACCCGACAGAAGGAAAAACTGTTTTTT
NA	NA	TRBV2	TRBJ1-1	CASSEGSRTEAFF	TGTGCCAGCAGTGAAGGGAGCCGGACTGAAGCTTTCTTT
NA	NA	TRBV7-6	TRBJ1-3	CASSLEWGRGNTIYF	TGTGCCAGCAGCTTAGAATGGGGGCGCGGAAACACCATATATTTT
NA	NA	TRBV5-1	TRBJ2-3	CASSLAPDLGPSTDTQYF	TGCGCCAGCAGCTTGGCCCCAGATCTAGGCCCTAGCACAGATACGCAGTATTTT
TRBD1	NA	TRBV5-6	TRBJ2-2	CASSWDRNTGELFF	TGTGCCAGCAGCTGGGACAGGAACACCGGGGAGCTGTTTTTT
NA	NA	TRBV27	TRBJ1-5	CASSSGGSWPQHF	TGTGCCAGCAGTTCGGGGGGCTCGTGGCCCCAGCATTTT
NA	NA	TRBV19	TRBJ1-5	CASSEGQVHNQPQHF	TGTGCCAGTAGTGAGGGCCAGGTTCACAATCAGCCCCAGCATTTT
NA	NA	TRBV28	TRBJ2-7	CASSLRRARDEQYF	TGTGCCAGCAGTTTACGGAGGGCCCGTGACGAGCAGTACTTC
NA	NA	TRBV28	TRBJ2-7	CASSLASVPYEQYF	TGTGCCAGCAGTTTGGCTAGCGTACCCTACGAGCAGTACTTC
NA	NA	TRBV6-1	TRBJ2-3	CASSETVTDTQYF	TGTGCCAGCAGTGAAACAGTCACAGATACGCAGTATTTT
TRBD2	NA	TRBV27	TRBJ2-7	CASSLLGLAGYEQYF	TGTGCCAGCAGTTTATTGGGACTAGCAGGTTACGAGCAGTACTTC
NA	once	TRBV29-1	TRBJ2-3	CSAQGLLDTQYF	TGCAGCGCCCAAGGACTCTTGGATACGCAGTATTTT
NA	NA	TRBV12-5	TRBJ2-7	CASGLGAYYEQYF	TGTGCTAGTGGTTTGGGGGCTTACTACGAGCAGTACTTC
TRBD1	NA	TRBV10-3	TRBJ2-1	CAISGTGVDEQFF	TGTGCCATCAGCGGGACAGGGGTCGATGAGCAGTTCTTC
TRBD1	NA	TRBV27	TRBJ2-7	CASSLVGTGTNEQYF	TGTGCCAGCAGTTTAGTAGGGACAGGGACCAACGAGCAGTACTTC
NA	NA	TRBV27	TRBJ1-2	CASSLSGTNYGYTF	TGTGCCAGCAGTTTATCCGGGACAAACTATGGCTACACCTTC
TRBD2	NA	TRBV7-2	TRBJ2-1	CASSLNPSGVNNEQFF	TGTGCCAGCAGCCTAAACCCTAGCGGGGTCAACAATGAGCAGTTCTTC
TRBD2	once	TRBV9	TRBJ2-3	CASRPAGGSDTQYF	TGTGCCAGCAGGCCAGCGGGGGGCTCGGATACGCAGTATTTT
TRBD2	NA	TRBV10-3	TRBJ2-2	CAISVIAGEETGELFF	TGTGCCATCAGTGTAATAGCGGGAGAAGAAACCGGGGAGCTGTTTTTT
NA	NA	TRBV11-3	TRBJ2-6	CASRASGANVLTF	TGTGCCAGCAGGGCCTCTGGGGCCAACGTCCTGACTTTC
NA	NA	TRBV6-4	TRBJ1-2	CASSGAGGGYTF	TGTGCCAGCAGTGGGGCCGGGGGTGGCTACACCTTC
NA	NA	TRBV19	TRBJ1-5	CASKDGGGLLNQPQHF	TGTGCCAGTAAGGACGGGGGGGGGCTACTTAATCAGCCCCAGCATTTT
TRBD2	NA	TRBV7-8	TRBJ2-3	CASSPSPEREVQDTQYF	TGTGCCAGCAGCCCGAGTCCGGAGCGGGAGGTTCAAGATACGCAGTATTTT
TRBD2	NA	TRBV9	TRBJ2-5	CASSVSGPQETQYF	TGTGCCAGCAGCGTTAGCGGGCCCCAAGAGACCCAGTACTTC
NA	NA	TRBV1	TRBJ2-1	CTSRTTSGRSDEQFF	TGCACCAGCAGGACCACTAGCGGGAGGTCCGATGAGCAGTTCTTC
NA	NA	TRBV6-6	TRBJ2-7	CASTDSSYEQYF	TGTGCCAGCACTGACAGTTCCTACGAGCAGTACTTC